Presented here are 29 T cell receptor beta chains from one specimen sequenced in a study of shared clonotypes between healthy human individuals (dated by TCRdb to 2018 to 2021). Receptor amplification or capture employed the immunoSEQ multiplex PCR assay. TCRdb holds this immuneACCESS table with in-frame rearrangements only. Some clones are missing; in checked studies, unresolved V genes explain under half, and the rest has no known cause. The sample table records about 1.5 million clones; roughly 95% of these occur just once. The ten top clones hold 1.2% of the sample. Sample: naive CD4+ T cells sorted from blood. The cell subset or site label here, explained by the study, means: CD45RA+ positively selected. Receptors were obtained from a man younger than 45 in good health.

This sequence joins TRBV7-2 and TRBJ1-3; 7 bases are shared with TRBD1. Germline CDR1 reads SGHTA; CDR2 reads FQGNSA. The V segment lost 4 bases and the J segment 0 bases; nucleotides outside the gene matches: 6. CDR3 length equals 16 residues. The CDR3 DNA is TGTGCCAGCAGCTCGGGACAGTTTAGCTCTGGAAACACCATATATTTT. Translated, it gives CASSSGQFSSGNTIYF.

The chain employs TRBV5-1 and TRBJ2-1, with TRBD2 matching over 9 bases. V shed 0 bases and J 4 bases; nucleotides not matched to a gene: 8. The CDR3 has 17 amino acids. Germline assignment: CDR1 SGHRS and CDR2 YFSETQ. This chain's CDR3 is CASSLDQGAGGYNEQFF. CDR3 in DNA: TGCGCCAGCAGCTTGGATCAAGGGGCGGGAGGGTACAATGAGCAGTTCTTC.

The CDR3 bases are TGCGCCAGCAGCAGGAGGACAGGGGGCGAAGATGGCTACACCTTC. Amino acids: CASSRRTGGEDGYTF. The rearrangement uses TRBV5-1 and TRBJ1-2; 11 nucleotides line up with TRBD1. This CDR3 has 15 residues. The germline V gene has CDR1 SGHRS and CDR2 YFSETQ. The V segment lost 4 bases and the J segment 6 bases; nucleotides outside the gene matches: 8.

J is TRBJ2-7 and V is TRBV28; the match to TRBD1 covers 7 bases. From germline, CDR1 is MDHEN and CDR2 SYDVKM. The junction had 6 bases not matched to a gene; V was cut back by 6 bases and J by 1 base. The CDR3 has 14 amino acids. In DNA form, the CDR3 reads TGTGCCAGCAGCATGACAGGGTATTCCTACGAGCAGTACTTC. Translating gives CASSMTGYSYEQYF.

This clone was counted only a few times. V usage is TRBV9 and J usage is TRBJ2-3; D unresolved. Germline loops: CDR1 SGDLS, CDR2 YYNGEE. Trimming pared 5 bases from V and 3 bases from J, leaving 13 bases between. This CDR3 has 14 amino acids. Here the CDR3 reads CASSGVDPTDTQYF. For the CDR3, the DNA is TGTGCCAGCAGTGGCGTGGATCCAACAGATACGCAGTATTTT.

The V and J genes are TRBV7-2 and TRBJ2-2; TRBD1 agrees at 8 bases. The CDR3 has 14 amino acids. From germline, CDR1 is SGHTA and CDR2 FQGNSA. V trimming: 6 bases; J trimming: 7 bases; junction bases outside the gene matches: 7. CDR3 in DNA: TGTGCCAGCAGTAAGGGACAGGTTAACGGGGAGCTGTTTTTT. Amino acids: CASSKGQVNGELFF.

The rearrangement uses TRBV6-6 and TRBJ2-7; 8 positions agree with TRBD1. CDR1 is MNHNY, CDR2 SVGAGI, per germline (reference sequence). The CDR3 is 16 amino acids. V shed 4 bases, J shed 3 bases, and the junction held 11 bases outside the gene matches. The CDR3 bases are TGTGCCAGCAGTTTCCCCCCCAGGACAGGGATCTACGAGCAGTACTTC. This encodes CASSFPPRTGIYEQYF.

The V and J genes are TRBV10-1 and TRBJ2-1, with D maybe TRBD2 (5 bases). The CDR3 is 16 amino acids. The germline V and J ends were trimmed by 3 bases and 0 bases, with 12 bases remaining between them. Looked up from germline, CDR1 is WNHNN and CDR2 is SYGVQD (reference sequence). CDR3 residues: CASSEKRISSYNEQFF. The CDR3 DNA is TGCGCCAGCAGTGAAAAGCGGATAAGCTCCTACAATGAGCAGTTCTTC.

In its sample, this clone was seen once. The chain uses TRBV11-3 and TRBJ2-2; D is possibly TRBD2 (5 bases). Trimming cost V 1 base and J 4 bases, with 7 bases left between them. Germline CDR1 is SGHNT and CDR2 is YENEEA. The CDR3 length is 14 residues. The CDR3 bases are TGTGCCAGCAGCTTAGGGCGGGTCACCGGGGAGCTGTTTTTT. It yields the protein CASSLGRVTGELFF.

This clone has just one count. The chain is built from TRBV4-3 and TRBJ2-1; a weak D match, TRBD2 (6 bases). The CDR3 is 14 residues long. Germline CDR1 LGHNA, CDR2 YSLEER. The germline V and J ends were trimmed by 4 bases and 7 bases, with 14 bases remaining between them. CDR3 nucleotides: TGCGCCAGCAGCCGGGAGGACTATTTTAATGAGCAGTTCTTC. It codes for CASSREDYFNEQFF.

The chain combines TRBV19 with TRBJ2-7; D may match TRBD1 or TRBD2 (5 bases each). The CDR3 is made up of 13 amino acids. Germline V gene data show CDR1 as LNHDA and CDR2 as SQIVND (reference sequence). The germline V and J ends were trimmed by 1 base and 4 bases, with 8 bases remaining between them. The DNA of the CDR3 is TGTGCCAGTAGTATAGGGGACGTATACGAGCAGTACTTC. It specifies CASSIGDVYEQYF.

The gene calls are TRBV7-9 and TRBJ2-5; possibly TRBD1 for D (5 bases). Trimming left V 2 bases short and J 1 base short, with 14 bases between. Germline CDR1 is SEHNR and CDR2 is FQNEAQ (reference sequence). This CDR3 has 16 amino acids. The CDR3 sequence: CASSLIPGKFQETQYF. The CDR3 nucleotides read TGTGCCAGCAGCTTAATTCCAGGGAAGTTCCAAGAGACCCAGTACTTC.

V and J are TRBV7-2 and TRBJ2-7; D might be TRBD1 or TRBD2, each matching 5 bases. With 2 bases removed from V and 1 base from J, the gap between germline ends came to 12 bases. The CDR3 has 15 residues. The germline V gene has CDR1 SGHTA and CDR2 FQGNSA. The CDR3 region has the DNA TGTGCCAGCAGCTTATCGGGGCTGCTATCCTACGAGCAGTACTTC. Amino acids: CASSLSGLLSYEQYF.

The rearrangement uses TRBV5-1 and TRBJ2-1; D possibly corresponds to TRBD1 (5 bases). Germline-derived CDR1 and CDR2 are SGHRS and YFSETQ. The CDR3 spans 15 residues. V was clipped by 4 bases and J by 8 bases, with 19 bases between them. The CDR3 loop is CASSKTERLRDEQFF. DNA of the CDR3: TGCGCCAGCAGCAAGACAGAGAGATTACGGGATGAGCAGTTCTTC.

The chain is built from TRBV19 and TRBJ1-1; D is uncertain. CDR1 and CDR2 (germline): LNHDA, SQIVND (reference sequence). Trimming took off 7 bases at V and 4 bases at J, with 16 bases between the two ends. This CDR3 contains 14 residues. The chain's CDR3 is CASTIGGRVTEAFF. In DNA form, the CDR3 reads TGTGCCAGTACGATTGGCGGAAGGGTCACTGAAGCTTTCTTT.

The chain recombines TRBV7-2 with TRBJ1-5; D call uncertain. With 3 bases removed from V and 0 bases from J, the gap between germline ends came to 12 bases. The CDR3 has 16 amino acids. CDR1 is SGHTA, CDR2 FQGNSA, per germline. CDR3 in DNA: TGTGCCAGCAGCTTGGACCCCTTCTATAGCAATCAGCCCCAGCATTTT. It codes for CASSLDPFYSNQPQHF. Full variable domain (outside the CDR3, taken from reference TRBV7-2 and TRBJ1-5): GAGVSQSPSNKVTEKGKDVELRCDPISGHTALYWYRQSLGQGLEFLIYFQGNSAPDKSGLPSDRFSAERTGGSVSTLTIQRTQQEDSAVYLCASSLDPFYSNQPQHFGDGTRLSIL.

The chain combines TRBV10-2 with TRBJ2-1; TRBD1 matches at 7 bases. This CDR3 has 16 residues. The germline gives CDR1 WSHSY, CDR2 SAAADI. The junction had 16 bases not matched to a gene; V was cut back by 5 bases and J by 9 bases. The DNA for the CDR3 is TGCGCCAGCAGTCCCCGACAGGGTGAAACGCAGAGTGAGCAGTTCTTC. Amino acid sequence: CASSPRQGETQSEQFF.

CDR3 loop: CASSFRVGTINEKLFF. The CDR3 nucleotides read TGTGCCAGCAGTTTTAGGGTGGGGACTATTAATGAAAAACTGTTTTTT. The chain uses TRBV6-5 and TRBJ1-4, with a possible D match to TRBD1 (5 bases). Germline V gene lookup returns CDR1 MNHEY and CDR2 SVGAGI. The CDR3 loop spans 16 amino acids. V was cut by 4 bases and J by 4 bases, with 16 bases left in between.

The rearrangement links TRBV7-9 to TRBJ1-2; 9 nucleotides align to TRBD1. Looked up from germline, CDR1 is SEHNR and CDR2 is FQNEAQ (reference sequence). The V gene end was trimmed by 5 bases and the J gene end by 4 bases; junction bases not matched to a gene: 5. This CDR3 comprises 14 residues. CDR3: CASSGQGYLYGYTF. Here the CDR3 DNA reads TGTGCCAGCAGCGGACAGGGGTATCTCTATGGCTACACCTTC.

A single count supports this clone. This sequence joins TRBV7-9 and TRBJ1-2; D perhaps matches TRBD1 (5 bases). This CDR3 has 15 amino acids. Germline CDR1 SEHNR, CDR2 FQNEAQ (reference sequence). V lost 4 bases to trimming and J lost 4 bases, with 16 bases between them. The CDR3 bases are TGTGCCAGCAGCTCGTATCAGGGTCTTAGCTATGGCTACACCTTC. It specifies CASSSYQGLSYGYTF.

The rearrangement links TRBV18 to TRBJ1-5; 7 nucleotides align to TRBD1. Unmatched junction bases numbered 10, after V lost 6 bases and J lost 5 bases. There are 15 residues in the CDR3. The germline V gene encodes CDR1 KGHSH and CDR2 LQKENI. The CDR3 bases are TGTGCCAGCTCTCCCCGGGACAGAATCGATCAGCCCCAGCATTTT. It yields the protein CASSPRDRIDQPQHF.

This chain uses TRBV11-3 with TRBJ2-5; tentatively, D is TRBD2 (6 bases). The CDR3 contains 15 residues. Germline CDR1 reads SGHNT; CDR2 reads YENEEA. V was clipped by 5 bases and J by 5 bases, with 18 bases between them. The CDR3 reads CASSTNRDSGETQYF. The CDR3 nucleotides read TGTGCCAGCAGCACCAACCGGGACTCCGGGGAGACCCAGTACTTC.

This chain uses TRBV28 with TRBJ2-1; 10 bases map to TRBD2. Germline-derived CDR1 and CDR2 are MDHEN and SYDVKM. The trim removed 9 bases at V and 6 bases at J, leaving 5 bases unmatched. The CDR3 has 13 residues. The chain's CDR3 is CASRASGSNEQFF. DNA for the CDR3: TGTGCCAGTCGGGCTAGCGGGAGCAATGAGCAGTTCTTC.

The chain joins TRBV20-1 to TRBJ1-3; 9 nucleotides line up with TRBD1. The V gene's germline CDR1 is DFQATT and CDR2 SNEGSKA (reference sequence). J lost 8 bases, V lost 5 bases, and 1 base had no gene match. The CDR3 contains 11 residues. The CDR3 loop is CSAWTGDTIYF. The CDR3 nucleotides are TGCAGTGCTTGGACAGGGGACACCATATATTTT.

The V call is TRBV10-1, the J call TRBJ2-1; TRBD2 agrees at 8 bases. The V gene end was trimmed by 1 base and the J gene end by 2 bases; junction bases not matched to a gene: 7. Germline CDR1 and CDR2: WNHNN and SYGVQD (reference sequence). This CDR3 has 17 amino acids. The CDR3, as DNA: TGCGCCAGCAGTGAGTTACGGGAGGGCCTAGCCTACAATGAGCAGTTCTTC. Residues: CASSELREGLAYNEQFF.

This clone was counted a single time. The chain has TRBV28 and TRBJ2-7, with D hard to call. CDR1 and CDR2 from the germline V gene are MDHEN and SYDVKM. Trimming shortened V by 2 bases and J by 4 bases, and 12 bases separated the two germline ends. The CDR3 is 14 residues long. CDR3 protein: CASSLVPEEYEQYF. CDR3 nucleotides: TGTGCCAGCAGTTTAGTGCCGGAAGAATACGAGCAGTACTTC.

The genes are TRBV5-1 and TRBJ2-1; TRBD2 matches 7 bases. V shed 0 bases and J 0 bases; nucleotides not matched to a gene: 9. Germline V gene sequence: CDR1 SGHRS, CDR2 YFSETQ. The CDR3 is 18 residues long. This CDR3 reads CASSLDGRLAVSYNEQFF. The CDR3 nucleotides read TGCGCCAGCAGCTTGGATGGCCGCCTAGCGGTCTCCTACAATGAGCAGTTCTTC.

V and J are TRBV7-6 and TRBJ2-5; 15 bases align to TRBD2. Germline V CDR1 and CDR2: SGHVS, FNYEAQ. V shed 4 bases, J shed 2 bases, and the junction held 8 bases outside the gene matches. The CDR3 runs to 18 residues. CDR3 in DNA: TGTGCCAGCAGCTCGGGACTAGCGGGAGGAGGACCACAAGAGACCCAGTACTTC. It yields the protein CASSSGLAGGGPQETQYF.

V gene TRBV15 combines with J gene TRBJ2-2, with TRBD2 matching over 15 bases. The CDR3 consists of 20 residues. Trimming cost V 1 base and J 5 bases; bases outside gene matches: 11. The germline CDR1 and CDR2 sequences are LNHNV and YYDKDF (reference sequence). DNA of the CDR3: TGTGCCACCAGCAGAGTAGGGACTAGCGGGAGGCCCAGGAGGACCGGGGAGCTGTTTTTT. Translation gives CATSRVGTSGRPRRTGELFF.